A few counts support the clone carrying this T cell receptor (beta chain). This record belongs to a study of blood T cell repertoires in COVID-19. The junction had 1 base not matched to a gene; V was cut back by 2 bases and J by 1 base. This CDR3 region has 15 residues. CDR1 and CDR2 from the germline V gene are MNHEY and SVGEGT. Sequenced by immunoSEQ multiplex PCR; TCRdb stores in-frame clones only, minus some. The profile shows approximately 170,000 clones, 70% to 85% of them singletons. The sample was peripheral blood. The chain links TRBV6-2 or TRBV6-3 to TRBJ2-1; TRBD2 matches at 8 bases. The clonotype comes from a woman aged 45-65 years with acute or convalescent COVID-19. CDR3 region: CASSYQRESYNEQFF. The DNA of the CDR3 is TGTGCCAGCAGTTACCAGCGGGAGTCCTACAATGAGCAGTTCTTC.